Detailed here is one TCR beta chain. The CDR3 has 15 amino acids. CDR1 is MNHEY and CDR2 is SVGEGT in the germline V gene. V was shortened by 6 bases and J by 2 bases, with 14 bases between the two germline ends. These data are taken from a study of blood T cell repertoires in COVID-19. Study information: COVID-19 samples from acute and convalescent phases originated in the United States, Italy and Spain. In each case, the material was cDNA or gDNA derived from T cells, B-cell-depleted T cells, or PBMCs.

The assay was immunoSEQ multiplex PCR, and TCRdb's table has in-frame clones only and misses some. The sample has about 120,000 clones; approximately 85% are singletons. The chain recombines TRBV6-2 or TRBV6-3 with TRBJ1-5, with D possibly being TRBD1 (6 bases). This clonotype was obtained from a man aged 35 to 55 with acute or convalescent COVID-19. The sample consisted of peripheral blood. For the CDR3, the DNA is TGTGCCAGCAGCCCCCGGGGGGCGGGCAATCAGCCCCAGCATTTT. Translation: CASSPRGAGNQPQHF.